This entry is about one T cell receptor beta chain. This sample stems from a study of shared clonotypes between healthy human individuals. TCRdb keeps only in-frame clones here, not all; method: immunoSEQ multiplex PCR. Among 2 million to 2.5 million clones listed, around 93% were seen once. The receptor's source is a man younger than 30 in good health. Some clones in this sample may be carry-over from other donors' samples. The sample comprised naive CD4+ T cells from PBMCs. Subset of the sample: CD45RA+ positively selected.

CDR3 sequence reads: CASSSTSKGQETQYF. CDR3 sequence (DNA): TGTGCCAGCAGTTCGACTAGTAAGGGACAAGAGACCCAGTACTTC. The V call is TRBV28, the J call TRBJ2-5; possible D gene TRBD2, 6 bases. CDR1 and CDR2 (germline): MDHEN, SYDVKM. CDR3 length: 15 residues. Trimming cost V 4 bases and J 2 bases, with 14 bases left between them.